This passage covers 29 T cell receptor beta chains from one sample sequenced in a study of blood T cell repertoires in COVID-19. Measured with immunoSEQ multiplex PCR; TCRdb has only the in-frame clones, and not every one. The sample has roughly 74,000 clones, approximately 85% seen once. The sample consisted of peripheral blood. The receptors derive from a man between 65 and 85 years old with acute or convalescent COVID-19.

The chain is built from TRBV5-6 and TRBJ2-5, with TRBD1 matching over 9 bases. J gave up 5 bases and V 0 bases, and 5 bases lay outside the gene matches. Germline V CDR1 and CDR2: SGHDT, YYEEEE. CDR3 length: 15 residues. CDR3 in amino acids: CASSLDGTGQETQYF. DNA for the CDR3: TGTGCCAGCAGCTTGGATGGGACAGGGCAGGAGACCCAGTACTTC.

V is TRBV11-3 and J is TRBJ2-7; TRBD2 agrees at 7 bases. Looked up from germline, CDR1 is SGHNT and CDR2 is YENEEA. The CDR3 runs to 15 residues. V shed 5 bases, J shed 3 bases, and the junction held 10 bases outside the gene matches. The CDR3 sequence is CASSPGGRRDYEQYF. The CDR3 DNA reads TGTGCCAGCAGCCCGGGGGGAAGAAGGGACTACGAGCAGTACTTC. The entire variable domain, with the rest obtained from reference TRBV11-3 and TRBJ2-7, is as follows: EAGVVQSPRYKIIEKKQPVAFWCNPISGHNTLYWYLQNLGQGPELLIRYENEEAVDDSQLPKDRFSAERLKGVDSTLKIQPAELGDSAVYLCASSPGGRRDYEQYFGPGTRLTVT.

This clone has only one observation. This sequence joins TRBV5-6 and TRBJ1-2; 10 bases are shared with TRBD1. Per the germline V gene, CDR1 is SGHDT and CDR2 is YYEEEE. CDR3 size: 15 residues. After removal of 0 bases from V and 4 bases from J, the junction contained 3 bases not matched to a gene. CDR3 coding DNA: TGTGCCAGCAGCTTGGGGACAGGGGGTTTCTATGGCTACACCTTC. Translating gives CASSLGTGGFYGYTF.

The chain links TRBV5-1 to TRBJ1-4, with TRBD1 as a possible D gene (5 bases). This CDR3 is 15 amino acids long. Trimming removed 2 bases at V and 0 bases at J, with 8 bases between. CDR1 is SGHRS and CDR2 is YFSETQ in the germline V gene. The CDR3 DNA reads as TGCGCCAGCAGCTTTGGGGCCGCAACTAATGAAAAACTGTTTTTT. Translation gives CASSFGAATNEKLFF.

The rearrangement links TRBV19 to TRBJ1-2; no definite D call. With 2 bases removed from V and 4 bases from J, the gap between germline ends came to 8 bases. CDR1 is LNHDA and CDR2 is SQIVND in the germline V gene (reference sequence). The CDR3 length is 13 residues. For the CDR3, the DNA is TGTGCCAGTAGTATACAGGCTCTCTATGGCTACACCTTC. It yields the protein CASSIQALYGYTF.

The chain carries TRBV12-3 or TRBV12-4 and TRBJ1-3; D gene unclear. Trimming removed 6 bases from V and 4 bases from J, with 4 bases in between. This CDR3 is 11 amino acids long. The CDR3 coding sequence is TGTGCCAGCAGCCAAGGAAACACCATATATTTT. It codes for CASSQGNTIYF.

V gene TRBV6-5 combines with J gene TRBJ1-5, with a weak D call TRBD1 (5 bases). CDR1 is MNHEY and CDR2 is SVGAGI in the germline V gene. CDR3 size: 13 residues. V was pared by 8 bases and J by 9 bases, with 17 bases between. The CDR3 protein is CASGGEGALPQHF. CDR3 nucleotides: TGTGCCAGCGGGGGGGAAGGGGCGCTGCCCCAGCATTTT.

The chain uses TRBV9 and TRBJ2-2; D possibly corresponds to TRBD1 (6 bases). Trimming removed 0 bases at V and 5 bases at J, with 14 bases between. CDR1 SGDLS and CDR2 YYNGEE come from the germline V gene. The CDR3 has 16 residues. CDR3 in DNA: TGTGCCAGCAGCGTAGGGGGGCAAGAGAGGACCGGGGAGCTGTTTTTT. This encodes CASSVGGQERTGELFF. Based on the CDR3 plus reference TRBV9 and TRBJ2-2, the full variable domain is DSGVTQTPKHLITATGQRVTLRCSPRSGDLSVYWYQQSLDQGLQFLIQYYNGEERAKGNILERFSAQQFPDLHSELNLSSLELGDSALYFCASSVGGQERTGELFFGEGSRLTVL.

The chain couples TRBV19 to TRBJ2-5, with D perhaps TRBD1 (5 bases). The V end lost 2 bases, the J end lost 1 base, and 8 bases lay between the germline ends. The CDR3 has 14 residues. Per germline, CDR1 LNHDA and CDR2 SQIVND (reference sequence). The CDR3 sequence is CASSIQGTQETQYF. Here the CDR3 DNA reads TGTGCCAGTAGTATACAGGGAACCCAAGAGACCCAGTACTTC.

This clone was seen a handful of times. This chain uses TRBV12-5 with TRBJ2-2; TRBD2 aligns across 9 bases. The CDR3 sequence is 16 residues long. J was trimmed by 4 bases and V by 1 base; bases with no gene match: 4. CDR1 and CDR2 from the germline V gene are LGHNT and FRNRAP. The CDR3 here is CASGLAGTSSTGELFF. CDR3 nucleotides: TGTGCTAGTGGTTTGGCCGGGACTAGCAGCACCGGGGAGCTGTTTTTT.

CDR3 sequence reads: CASSVGSGAGANVLTF. The CDR3 bases are TGTGCCAGCAGCGTAGGGTCAGGGGCTGGGGCCAACGTCCTGACTTTC. The gene calls are TRBV9 and TRBJ2-6; perhaps TRBD1 as D (6 bases). The V gene's germline CDR1 is SGDLS and CDR2 YYNGEE. Trimming removed 0 bases at V and 2 bases at J, with 9 bases between. This CDR3 spans 16 amino acids.

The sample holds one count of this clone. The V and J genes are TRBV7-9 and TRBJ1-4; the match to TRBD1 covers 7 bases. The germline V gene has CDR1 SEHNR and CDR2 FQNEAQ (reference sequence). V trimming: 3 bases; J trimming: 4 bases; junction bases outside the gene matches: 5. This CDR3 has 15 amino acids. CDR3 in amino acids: CASSFGDRNNEKLFF. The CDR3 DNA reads TGTGCCAGCAGCTTTGGGGACAGAAATAATGAAAAACTGTTTTTT. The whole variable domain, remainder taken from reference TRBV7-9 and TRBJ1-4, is DTGVSQNPRHKITKRGQNVTFRCDPISEHNRLYWYRQTLGQGPEFLTYFQNEAQLEKSRLLSDRFSAERPKGSFSTLEIQRTEQGDSAMYLCASSFGDRNNEKLFFGSGTQLSVL.

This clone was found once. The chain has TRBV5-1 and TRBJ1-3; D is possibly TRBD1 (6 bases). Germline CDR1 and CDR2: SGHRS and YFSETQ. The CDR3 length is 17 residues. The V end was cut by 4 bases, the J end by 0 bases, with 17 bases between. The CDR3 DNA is TGCGCCAGCAGCCCTGAAGGGGGTCTATCCTCTGGAAACACCATATATTTT. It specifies CASSPEGGLSSGNTIYF. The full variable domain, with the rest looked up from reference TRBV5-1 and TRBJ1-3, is KAGVTQTPRYLIKTRGQQVTLSCSPISGHRSVSWYQQTPGQGLQFLFEYFSETQRNKGNFPGRFSGRQFSNSRSEMNVSTLELGDSALYLCASSPEGGLSSGNTIYFGEGSWLTVV.

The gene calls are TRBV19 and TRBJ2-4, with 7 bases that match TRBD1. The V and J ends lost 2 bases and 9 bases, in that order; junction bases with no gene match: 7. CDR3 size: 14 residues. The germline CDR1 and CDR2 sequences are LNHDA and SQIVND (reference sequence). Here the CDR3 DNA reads TGTGCCAGTAGTATAACGCAGGGGGATGCCATTCAGTACTTC. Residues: CASSITQGDAIQYF.

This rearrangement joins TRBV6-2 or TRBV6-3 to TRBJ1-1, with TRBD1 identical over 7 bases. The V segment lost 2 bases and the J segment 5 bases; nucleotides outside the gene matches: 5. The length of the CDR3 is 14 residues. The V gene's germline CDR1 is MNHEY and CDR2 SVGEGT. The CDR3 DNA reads TGTGCCAGCAGTTACGGAGGGGGCGGAACTGAAGCTTTCTTT. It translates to CASSYGGGGTEAFF.

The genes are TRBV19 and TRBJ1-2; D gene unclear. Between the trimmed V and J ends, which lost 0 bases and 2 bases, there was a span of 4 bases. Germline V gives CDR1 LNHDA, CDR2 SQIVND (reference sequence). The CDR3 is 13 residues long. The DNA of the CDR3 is TGTGCCAGTAGTATAGATCTCAACTATGGCTACACCTTC. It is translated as CASSIDLNYGYTF.

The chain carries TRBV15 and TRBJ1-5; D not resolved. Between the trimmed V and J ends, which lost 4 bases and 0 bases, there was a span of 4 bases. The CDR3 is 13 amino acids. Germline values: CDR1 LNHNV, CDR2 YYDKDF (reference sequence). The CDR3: CATSTYSNQPQHF. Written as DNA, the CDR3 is TGTGCCACCAGCACCTATAGCAATCAGCCCCAGCATTTT.

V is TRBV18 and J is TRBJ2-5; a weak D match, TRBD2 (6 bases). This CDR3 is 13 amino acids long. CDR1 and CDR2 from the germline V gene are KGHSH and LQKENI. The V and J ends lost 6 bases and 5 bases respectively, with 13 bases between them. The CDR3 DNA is TGTGCCAGCTCGTCCGTCGGAGGGGAGACCCAGTACTTC. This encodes CASSSVGGETQYF.

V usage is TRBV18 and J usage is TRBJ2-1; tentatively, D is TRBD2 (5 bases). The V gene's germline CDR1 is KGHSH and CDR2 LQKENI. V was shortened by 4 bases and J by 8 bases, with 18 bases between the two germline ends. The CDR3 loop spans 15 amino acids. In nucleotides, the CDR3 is TGTGCCAGCTCACGAGGCCGGGATCAAAGGGATGAGCAGTTCTTC. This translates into CASSRGRDQRDEQFF.

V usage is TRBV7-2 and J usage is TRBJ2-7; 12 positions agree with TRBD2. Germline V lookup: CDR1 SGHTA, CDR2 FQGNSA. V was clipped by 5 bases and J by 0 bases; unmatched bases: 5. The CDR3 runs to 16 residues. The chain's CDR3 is CASSTTSGGSSYEQYF. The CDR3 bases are TGTGCCAGCAGCACGACTAGCGGGGGCTCCTCCTACGAGCAGTACTTC. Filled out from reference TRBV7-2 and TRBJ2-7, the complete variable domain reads GAGVSQSPSNKVTEKGKDVELRCDPISGHTALYWYRQSLGQGLEFLIYFQGNSAPDKSGLPSDRFSAERTGGSVSTLTIQRTQQEDSAVYLCASSTTSGGSSYEQYFGPGTRLTVT.

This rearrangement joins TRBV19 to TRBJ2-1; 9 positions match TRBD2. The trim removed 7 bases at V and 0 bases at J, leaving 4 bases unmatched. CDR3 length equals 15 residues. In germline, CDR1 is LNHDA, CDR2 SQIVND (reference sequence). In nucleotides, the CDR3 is TGTGCCAGTACCCCTAGCGGGGTCTCCTACAATGAGCAGTTCTTC. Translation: CASTPSGVSYNEQFF.

The CDR3 spells CASSYSAGSVDEQYF. In DNA, the CDR3 is TGTGCCAGCAGTTACTCCGCCGGGAGCGTCGACGAGCAGTACTTC. This chain joins TRBV6-2 or TRBV6-3 and TRBJ2-7, with D perhaps matching TRBD2 (6 bases). Trimming shortened V by 0 bases and J by 5 bases, and 14 bases separated the two germline ends. The V gene's germline CDR1 is MNHEY and CDR2 SVGEGT. The CDR3 is made up of 15 amino acids.

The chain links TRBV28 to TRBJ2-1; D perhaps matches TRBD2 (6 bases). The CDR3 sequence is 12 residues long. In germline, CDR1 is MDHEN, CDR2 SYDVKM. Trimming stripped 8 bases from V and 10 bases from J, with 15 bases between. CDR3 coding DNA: TGTGCCAGCTTTTCGGCGGGGAGGGAGCAGTTCTTC. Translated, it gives CASFSAGREQFF.

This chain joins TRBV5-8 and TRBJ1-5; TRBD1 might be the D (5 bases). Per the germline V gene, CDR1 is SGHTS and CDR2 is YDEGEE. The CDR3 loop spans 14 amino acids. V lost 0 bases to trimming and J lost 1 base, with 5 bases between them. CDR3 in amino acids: CASSLGQSNQPQHF. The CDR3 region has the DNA TGTGCCAGCAGCTTGGGACAGAGCAATCAGCCCCAGCATTTT.

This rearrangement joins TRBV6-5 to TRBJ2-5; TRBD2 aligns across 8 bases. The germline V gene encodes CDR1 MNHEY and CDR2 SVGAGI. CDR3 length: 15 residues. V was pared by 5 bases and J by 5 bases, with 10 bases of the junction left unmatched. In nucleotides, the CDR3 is TGTGCCAGCAGTACGGGGGGGGCCGGGGCGGAGACCCAGTACTTC. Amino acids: CASSTGGAGAETQYF.

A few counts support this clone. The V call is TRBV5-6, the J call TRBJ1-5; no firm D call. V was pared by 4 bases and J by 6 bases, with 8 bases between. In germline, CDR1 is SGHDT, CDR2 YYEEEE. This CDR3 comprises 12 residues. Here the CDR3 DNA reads TGTGCCAGCAGCCGCTCCGGTCAGCCCCAGCATTTT. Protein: CASSRSGQPQHF.

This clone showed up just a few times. The CDR3 nucleotides are TGTGCCAGCAGCTTACTCGGGACTAGCGGGAGAAGAACCTCCTACGAGCAGTACTTC. Its translation: CASSLLGTSGRRTSYEQYF. This chain uses TRBV11-2 with TRBJ2-7, with 14 bases identical to TRBD2. The germline gives CDR1 SGHAT, CDR2 FQNNGV. Trimming took 2 bases from V and 0 from J; bases not matched to a gene: 9. This CDR3 has 19 amino acids.

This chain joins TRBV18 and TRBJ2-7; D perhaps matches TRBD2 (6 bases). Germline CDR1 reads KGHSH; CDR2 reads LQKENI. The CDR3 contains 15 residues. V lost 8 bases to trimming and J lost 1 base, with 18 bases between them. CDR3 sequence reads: CASRTRAGLSYEQYF. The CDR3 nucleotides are TGTGCCAGCCGAACCCGGGCGGGGCTATCCTACGAGCAGTACTTC.

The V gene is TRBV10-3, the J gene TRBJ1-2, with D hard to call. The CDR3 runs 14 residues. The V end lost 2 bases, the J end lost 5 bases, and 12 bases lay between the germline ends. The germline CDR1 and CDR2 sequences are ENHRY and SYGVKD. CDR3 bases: TGTGCCATCAGTGAGACCGGAGACCCGTATGGCTACACCTTC. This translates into CAISETGDPYGYTF.